This record looks at one T cell receptor (beta chain) sequence and its context. The antigen is undetermined. The CDR3 ends on some other residue instead of the conserved phenylalanine or tryptophan, so this is likely a read error. Because the CDR3's place on the DNA is in doubt, the DNA is left out and the CDR3 is given as listed by TCRdb. Diagnosis rested on symptoms, serum thyroxine and TRAb, thyroid ultrasound, and orbital computed tomography. From its first to its last residue, the CDR3 has 11 amino acids. The germline gives CDR1 MNHNS, CDR2 SASEGT. Amplification of TCR beta CDR3 regions was performed using RNA transcripts as template. A first-round RT-PCR of the TCR CDR3 used the HTBI primer set. In TCRdb, the multiplex PCR reads were re-called with MiXCR into one record per CDR3 protein. The data hold about 570,000 distinct CDR3 sequences, with around 46% observed a single time. This entry is derived from a study of T cells in Graves' hyperthyroidism and ophthalmopathy.

Regarding the study as a whole: In blood, most of the thyroid clonotypes expanded above 0.001 were also present.

J is TRBJ1-6 and V is TRBV6-1; no check of the table's D call, TRBD1, against the DNA was made. The sequencing input was peripheral blood or thyroid tissue (not recorded which). The sequence was obtained from an adult woman with Graves' disease, either hyperthyroidism or ophthalmopathy (not recorded which). The CDR3 region is CASTPRVGQSS.